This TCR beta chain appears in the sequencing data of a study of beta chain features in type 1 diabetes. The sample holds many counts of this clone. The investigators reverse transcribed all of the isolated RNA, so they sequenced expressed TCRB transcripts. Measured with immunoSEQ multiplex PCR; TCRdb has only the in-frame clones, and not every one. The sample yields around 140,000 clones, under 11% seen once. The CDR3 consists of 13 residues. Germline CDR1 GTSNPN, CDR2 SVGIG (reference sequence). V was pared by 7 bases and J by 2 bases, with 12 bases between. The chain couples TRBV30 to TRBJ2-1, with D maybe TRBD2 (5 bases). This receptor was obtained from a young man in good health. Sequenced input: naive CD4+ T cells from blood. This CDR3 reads CASSQRTYNEQFF. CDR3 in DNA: TGTGCCTCCTCCCAGCGGACCTACAATGAGCAGTTCTTC.